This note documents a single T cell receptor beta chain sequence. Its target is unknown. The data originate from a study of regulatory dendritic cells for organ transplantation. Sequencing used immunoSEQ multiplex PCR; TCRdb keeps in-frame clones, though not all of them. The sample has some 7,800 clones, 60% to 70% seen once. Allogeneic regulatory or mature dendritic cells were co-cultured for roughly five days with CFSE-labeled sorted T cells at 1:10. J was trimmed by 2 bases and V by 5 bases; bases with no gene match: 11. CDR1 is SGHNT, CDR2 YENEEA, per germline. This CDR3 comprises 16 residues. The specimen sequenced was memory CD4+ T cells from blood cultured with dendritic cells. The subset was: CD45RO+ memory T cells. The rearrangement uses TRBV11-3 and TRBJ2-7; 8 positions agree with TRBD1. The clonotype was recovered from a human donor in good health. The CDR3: CASSLETGEGTYEQYF. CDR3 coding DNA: TGTGCCAGCAGCCTTGAGACAGGGGAAGGGACCTACGAGCAGTACTTC.